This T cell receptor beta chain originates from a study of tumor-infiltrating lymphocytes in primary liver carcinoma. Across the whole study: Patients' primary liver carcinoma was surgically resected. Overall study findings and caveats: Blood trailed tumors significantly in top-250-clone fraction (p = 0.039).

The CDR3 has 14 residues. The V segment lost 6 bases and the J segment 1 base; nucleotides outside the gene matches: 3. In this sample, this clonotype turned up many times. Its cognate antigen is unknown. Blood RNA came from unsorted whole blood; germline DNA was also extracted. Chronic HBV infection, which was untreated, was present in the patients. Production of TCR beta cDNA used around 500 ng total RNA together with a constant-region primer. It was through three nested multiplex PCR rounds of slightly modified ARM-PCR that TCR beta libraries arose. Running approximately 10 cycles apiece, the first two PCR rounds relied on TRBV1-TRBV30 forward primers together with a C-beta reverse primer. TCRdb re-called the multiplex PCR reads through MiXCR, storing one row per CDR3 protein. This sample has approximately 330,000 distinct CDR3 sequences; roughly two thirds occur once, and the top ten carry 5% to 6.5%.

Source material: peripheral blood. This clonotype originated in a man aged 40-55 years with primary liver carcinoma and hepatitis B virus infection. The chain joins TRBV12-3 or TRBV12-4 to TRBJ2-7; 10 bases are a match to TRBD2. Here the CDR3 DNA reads TGTGCCAGCAGCCCTAGCGGGAGTTCCTACGAGCAGTACTTC. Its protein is CASSPSGSSYEQYF.